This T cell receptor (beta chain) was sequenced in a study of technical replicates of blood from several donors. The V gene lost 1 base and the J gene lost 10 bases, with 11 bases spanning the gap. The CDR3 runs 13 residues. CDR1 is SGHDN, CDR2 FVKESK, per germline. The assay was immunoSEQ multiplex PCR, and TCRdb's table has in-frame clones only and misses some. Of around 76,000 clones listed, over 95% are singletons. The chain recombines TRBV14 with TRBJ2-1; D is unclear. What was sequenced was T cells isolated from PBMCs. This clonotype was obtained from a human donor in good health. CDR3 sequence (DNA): TGTGCCAGCAGCCAAGGTTCCGGTTTGGAGCAGTTCTTC. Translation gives CASSQGSGLEQFF.